Listed here are 26 T cell receptor beta chains from one sample, sequenced in a study of cytomegalovirus exposure and HLA in healthy donors. Generated by immunoSEQ multiplex PCR, the TCRdb table keeps only in-frame clones and is missing some. The table has 150,000 to 200,000 clones, 80% to 85% seen once. The sample taken for sequencing was PBMCs. The receptors stem from a man between 25 and 39 years old in good health and CMV-seropositive.

The chain recombines TRBV5-8 with TRBJ2-7, with D perhaps TRBD1 (5 bases). Germline loops: CDR1 SGHTS, CDR2 YDEGEE. The CDR3 sequence is 15 residues long. Between the trimmed V and J ends, which lost 0 bases and 0 bases, there was a span of 10 bases. The CDR3 protein is CASSLAPGNSYEQYF. The CDR3 nucleotides are TGTGCCAGCAGCTTGGCCCCAGGGAACTCCTACGAGCAGTACTTC.

CDR3 loop: CASSTRDRRGPNEQYF. The CDR3 DNA reads as TGTGCCAGCAGTACACGGGACAGGCGGGGACCTAACGAGCAGTACTTC. The gene calls are TRBV6-6 and TRBJ2-7; 8 bases are a match to TRBD1. Trimming cost V 5 bases and J 5 bases; bases outside gene matches: 14. Germline CDR1 and CDR2: MNHNY and SVGAGI (reference sequence). CDR3 length: 16 residues.

This sequence joins TRBV6-1 and TRBJ2-3, with 13 bases lining up with TRBD2. Germline V gene lookup returns CDR1 MNHNS and CDR2 SASEGT. The junction had 6 bases not matched to a gene; V was cut back by 6 bases and J by 6 bases. The CDR3 totals 15 residues. The CDR3 loop is CASRELAGGPDTQYF. In nucleotides, the CDR3 is TGTGCCAGCAGAGAACTAGCGGGAGGGCCCGATACGCAGTATTTT.

The CDR3 DNA follows: TGTGCCAGCGCCTTTGCGGGGACTGAAGCTTTCTTT. Translating it yields CASAFAGTEAFF. V is TRBV6-5 and J is TRBJ1-1, with D hard to call. CDR3 length: 12 amino acids. Between the trimmed V and J ends, which lost 8 bases and 5 bases, there was a span of 12 bases. Germline V CDR1 and CDR2: MNHEY, SVGAGI.

V usage is TRBV11-3 and J usage is TRBJ1-1, with no clear D. Germline CDR1 reads SGHNT; CDR2 reads YENEEA. The V end lost 1 base, the J end lost 2 bases, and 5 bases lay between the germline ends. This CDR3 region has 13 residues. For the CDR3, the DNA is TGTGCCAGCAGCTTAGCCTCCAACACTGAAGCTTTCTTT. Its protein product is CASSLASNTEAFF.

The genes are TRBV6-4 and TRBJ2-1; the match to TRBD1 covers 8 bases. V lost 2 bases and J lost 6; bases outside the gene matches: 9. CDR1 is MRHNA, CDR2 SNTAGT, per germline. The CDR3 spans 16 residues. The CDR3 nucleotides read TGTGCCAGCAGTGACCCACCTGGGACAGGTATCAATGAGCAGTTCTTC. Its translation is CASSDPPGTGINEQFF.

The DNA of the CDR3 is TGTGCCAGCAGCTTAGGGACTAGCGCCGCCTACAATGAGCAGTTCTTC. Its protein is CASSLGTSAAYNEQFF. The chain has TRBV5-6 and TRBJ2-1; TRBD2 matches 10 bases. CDR3 length: 16 amino acids. The germline V gene encodes CDR1 SGHDT and CDR2 YYEEEE. After removal of 2 bases from V and 2 bases from J, the junction contained 4 bases not matched to a gene.

This chain connects TRBV25-1 to TRBJ1-1, with 9 positions matching TRBD1. J lost 4 bases, V lost 4 bases, and 4 bases had no gene match. The CDR3 loop spans 14 amino acids. CDR1 is MGHDK, CDR2 SYGVNS, per germline. This CDR3 reads CASSATGGGTEAFF. CDR3 sequence (DNA): TGTGCCAGCAGTGCCACAGGGGGCGGCACTGAAGCTTTCTTT.

This rearrangement joins TRBV6-5 to TRBJ2-1, with 8 bases matching TRBD2. CDR1 MNHEY and CDR2 SVGAGI come from the germline V gene. J lost 7 bases, V lost 2 bases, and 10 bases had no gene match. The CDR3 has 16 amino acids. Here the CDR3 reads CASSYGITSGQNEQFF. DNA of the CDR3: TGTGCCAGCAGTTACGGGATAACTAGCGGACAAAATGAGCAGTTCTTC.

This clone was detected only once. The chain carries TRBV27 and TRBJ1-5; D is possibly TRBD1 (5 bases). There are 16 residues in the CDR3. V shed 1 base and J shed 0 bases, with 10 bases lying between them. Per germline, CDR1 MNHEY and CDR2 SMNVEV (reference sequence). This CDR3 is CASSLYWDSSNQPQHF. Here the CDR3 DNA reads TGTGCCAGCAGTTTATATTGGGACTCTAGCAATCAGCCCCAGCATTTT.

A single count supports this clone. J is TRBJ1-5 and V is TRBV19; perhaps TRBD1 as D (5 bases). In germline, CDR1 is LNHDA, CDR2 SQIVND (reference sequence). This CDR3 contains 17 residues. V was cut by 3 bases and J by 0 bases, with 15 bases left in between. CDR3 protein: CASSMNQGVYSNQPQHF. CDR3 bases: TGTGCCAGTAGTATGAATCAGGGTGTCTATAGCAATCAGCCCCAGCATTTT. The full variable domain, its missing parts supplied by reference TRBV19 and TRBJ1-5, is DGGITQSPKYLFRKEGQNVTLSCEQNLNHDAMYWYRQDPGQGLRLIYYSQIVNDFQKGDIAEGYSVSREKKESFPLTVTSAQKNPTAFYLCASSMNQGVYSNQPQHFGDGTRLSIL.

This chain joins TRBV19 and TRBJ2-1, with 13 nucleotides matching TRBD2. The J segment lost 15 bases and the V segment lost 5 bases, leaving 13 bases of the junction unmatched. This CDR3 region has 15 residues. Germline V lookup: CDR1 LNHDA, CDR2 SQIVND (reference sequence). CDR3 bases: TGTGCCAGTAGTCCGAACCCCGGGACTAGCGGGGCGGTGTTCTTC. It codes for CASSPNPGTSGAVFF.

The chain has TRBV2 and TRBJ1-2; D call uncertain. Looked up from germline, CDR1 is SNHLY and CDR2 is FYNNEI. This CDR3 has 14 amino acids. V lost 2 bases and J 0 bases, leaving 7 bases between the germline ends. Here the CDR3 reads CASSEYTANYGYTF. The CDR3 nucleotides are TGTGCCAGCAGTGAATATACAGCTAACTATGGCTACACCTTC. Using reference TRBV2 and TRBJ1-2 for the parts outside the CDR3, the full variable domain is EPEVTQTPSHQVTQMGQEVILRCVPISNHLYFYWYRQILGQKVEFLVSFYNNEISEKSEIFDDQFSVERPDGSNFTLKIRSTKLEDSAMYFCASSEYTANYGYTFGSGTRLTVV.

This chain joins TRBV18 and TRBJ2-3, with D unclear. Per the germline V gene, CDR1 is KGHSH and CDR2 is LQKENI. V was pared by 2 bases and J by 0 bases, with 12 bases between. The CDR3 loop spans 16 amino acids. CDR3 coding DNA: TGTGCCAGCTCACCAAGTAGAGCGACTAGCACAGATACGCAGTATTTT. This sequence encodes CASSPSRATSTDTQYF.

V and J are TRBV4-1 and TRBJ2-7, with a tentative D call TRBD1 (5 bases). This CDR3 is 14 amino acids long. The germline gives CDR1 MGHRA, CDR2 YSYEKL. Trimming left V 0 bases short and J 2 bases short, with 8 bases between. CDR3 sequence reads: CASSQEYRPYEQYF. The CDR3 DNA sequence: TGCGCCAGCAGCCAAGAGTACAGGCCCTACGAGCAGTACTTC.

This chain joins TRBV15 and TRBJ2-5; 8 nucleotides agree with TRBD2. V lost 0 bases to trimming and J lost 4 bases; unmatched junction nucleotides: 4. Germline loops: CDR1 LNHNV, CDR2 YYDKDF (reference sequence). This CDR3 has 15 residues. The CDR3 region is CATSRDRLARETQYF. The CDR3 DNA is TGTGCCACCAGCAGAGATCGACTAGCGAGAGAGACCCAGTACTTC.

The chain combines TRBV18 with TRBJ1-2, with no clear D. The V gene lost 0 bases and the J gene lost 1 base, with 15 bases spanning the gap. Per the germline V gene, CDR1 is KGHSH and CDR2 is LQKENI. The CDR3 contains 17 residues. In DNA, the CDR3 is TGTGCCAGCTCACCACCGGAGGGAGACGGGGATAACTATGGCTACACCTTC. Protein sequence: CASSPPEGDGDNYGYTF.

The chain combines TRBV2 with TRBJ1-5, with D maybe TRBD1 (5 bases). The germline gives CDR1 SNHLY, CDR2 FYNNEI. V lost 3 bases and J 2 bases, leaving 8 bases between the germline ends. The CDR3 contains 14 residues. The CDR3 sequence is CASSERGGNQPQHF. CDR3 nucleotides: TGTGCCAGCAGTGAGCGGGGGGGCAATCAGCCCCAGCATTTT.

The gene calls are TRBV4-3 and TRBJ2-7; 9 nucleotides line up with TRBD2. This CDR3 is 15 amino acids long. The V and J ends lost 1 base and 3 bases, in that order; junction bases with no gene match: 4. Germline loops: CDR1 LGHNA, CDR2 YSLEER. CDR3 DNA sequence: TGCGCCAGCAGCCAAGGGACTAGCGAATACTACGAGCAGTACTTC. It codes for CASSQGTSEYYEQYF.

This clone was detected many times. The chain combines TRBV5-5 with TRBJ1-6; TRBD1 might be the D (6 bases). Trimming stripped 4 bases from V and 7 bases from J, with 15 bases between. CDR1 and CDR2 from the germline V gene are SGHKS and YYEKEE (reference sequence). The CDR3 is 15 residues long. This CDR3 is CASSLPGARNSPLHF. CDR3 nucleotide sequence: TGTGCCAGCAGCCTACCAGGGGCTCGCAATTCACCCCTCCACTTT.

This chain links TRBV9 with TRBJ2-7; tentatively, D is TRBD1 (7 bases). Trimming took 5 bases from V and 1 from J, leaving 16 bases between them. CDR1 is SGDLS, CDR2 YYNGEE, per germline. There are 15 residues in the CDR3. The CDR3 region has the DNA TGTGCCAGCAGTCAAGGGGGGACAGCTTCCTACGAGCAGTACTTC. It specifies CASSQGGTASYEQYF.

The V and J genes are TRBV9 and TRBJ2-7; tentatively, D is TRBD1 (5 bases). The CDR3 extends over 15 amino acids. V was cut by 2 bases and J by 7 bases, with 19 bases left in between. Germline CDR1 is SGDLS and CDR2 is YYNGEE. The CDR3 is CASSVQGRAVGEQYF. For the CDR3, the DNA is TGTGCCAGCAGCGTTCAGGGAAGAGCCGTGGGAGAGCAGTACTTC.

The chain recombines TRBV19 with TRBJ1-2; D possibly corresponds to TRBD1 (5 bases). V lost 5 bases, J lost 6 bases, and 16 bases lay in between. The CDR3 contains 14 residues. From germline, CDR1 is LNHDA and CDR2 SQIVND (reference sequence). CDR3 nucleotides: TGTGCCAGTAGTGGAAAGTCAGGGTTCAATGGCTACACCTTC. Residues: CASSGKSGFNGYTF.

The chain carries TRBV5-4 and TRBJ2-7; 8 nucleotides agree with TRBD2. The germline CDR1 and CDR2 sequences are SGHNT and YYREEE (reference sequence). The CDR3 is made up of 16 amino acids. V was clipped by 4 bases and J by 4 bases; unmatched bases: 13. The CDR3 bases are TGTGCCAGCAGCGCCATCCCCCGCGGGAGGCGATACGAGCAGTACTTC. Its translation: CASSAIPRGRRYEQYF.

The gene calls are TRBV7-8 and TRBJ1-4; tentatively, D is TRBD1 (6 bases). Trimming shortened V by 5 bases and J by 5 bases, and 15 bases separated the two germline ends. The CDR3 is made up of 15 amino acids. The germline gives CDR1 SGHVS, CDR2 FQNEAQ. The CDR3: CASSTQGRLNEKLFF. The CDR3 nucleotides read TGTGCCAGCAGCACGCAGGGGCGGCTGAATGAAAAACTGTTTTTT.

The V and J genes are TRBV6-5 and TRBJ1-3; D remains ambiguous. Per the germline V gene, CDR1 is MNHEY and CDR2 is SVGAGI. The CDR3 has 13 residues. V lost 3 bases to trimming and J lost 4 bases, with 7 bases between them. The CDR3 spells CASSYREGNTIYF. CDR3 nucleotides: TGTGCCAGCAGTTATAGGGAGGGAAACACCATATATTTT.